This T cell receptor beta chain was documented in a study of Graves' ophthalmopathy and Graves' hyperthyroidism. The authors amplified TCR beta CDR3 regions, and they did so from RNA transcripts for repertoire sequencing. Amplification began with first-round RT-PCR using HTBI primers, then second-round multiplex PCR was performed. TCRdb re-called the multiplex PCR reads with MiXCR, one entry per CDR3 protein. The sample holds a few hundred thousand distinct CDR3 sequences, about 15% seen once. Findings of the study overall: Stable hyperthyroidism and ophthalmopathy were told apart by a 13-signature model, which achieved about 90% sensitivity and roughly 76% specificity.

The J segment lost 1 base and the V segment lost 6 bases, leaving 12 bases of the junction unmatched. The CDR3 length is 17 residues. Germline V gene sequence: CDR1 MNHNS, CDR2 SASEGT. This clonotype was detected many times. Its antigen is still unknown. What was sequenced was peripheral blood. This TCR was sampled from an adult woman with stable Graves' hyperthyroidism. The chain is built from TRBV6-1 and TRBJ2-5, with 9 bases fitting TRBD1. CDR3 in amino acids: CASSQTTDRGPQETQYF. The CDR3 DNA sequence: TGTGCCAGCAGCCAGACGACGGACAGGGGACCCCAAGAGACCCAGTACTTC.